These T cell receptor beta chains were read from a single sample in a study of OX40 agonist ivuxolimab in advanced cancers. This table comes from immunoSEQ multiplex PCR, and its TCRdb copy is limited to in-frame clones, with some not included. The sample has some 50,000 clones; about 91% are singletons. The input for sequencing was CD4+ or CD8+ T cells sorted from blood, taken in a trial of the OX40 agonist ivuxolimab. These receptors came from an adult with an advanced solid tumor such as melanoma, head and neck, liver or kidney cancer. The CDR3 runs from the conserved cysteine through the conserved F or W. The D gene is left open where the match is weak. Only some rows state a clone size, as once, few, many or a class for expanded clones.

cdr3_nt cdr3_aa v_call clone_size j_call d_call
TGCGCCAGCAGCCAAGGTCTAGCGGGGGGCGCGAACACCGGGGAGCTGTTTTTT CASSQGLAGGANTGELFF TRBV4-1 NA TRBJ2-2 TRBD2
TGTGCCAGCAGTTTATCGTTCCTGTCTAAAGGTCACACCGGGGAGCTGTTTTTT CASSLSFLSKGHTGELFF TRBV27 NA TRBJ2-2 NA
TGTGCCAGCAGCTTAGCCCCCCGGGGTCAGCCCCAGCATTTT CASSLAPRGQPQHF TRBV7-2 NA TRBJ1-5 NA
TGTGCCACCAGCAGGGGGGGACCTGGACAGGGAATCACTGAAGCTTTCTTT CATSRGGPGQGITEAFF TRBV15 once TRBJ1-1 TRBD1
TGTGCCAGCACTCTAACAGGGGGTAGCGTGGCTTTCTTT CASTLTGGSVAFF TRBV28 NA TRBJ1-1 TRBD1
TGCGCCAGCAGCCCACGCGGACAGGAGTTTTTAATGAACACTGAAGCTTTCTTT CASSPRGQEFLMNTEAFF TRBV5-1 NA TRBJ1-1 TRBD1
TGTGCCAGTAGTCCAGCCAGGGAGATTAACACTGAAGCTTTCTTT CASSPAREINTEAFF TRBV19 NA TRBJ1-1 NA
TGTGCCAGCAGCCAGGGAGGGGGCCAGCCCCAGCATTTT CASSQGGGQPQHF TRBV6-5 NA TRBJ1-5 TRBD1
TGTGCCAGCAGTTTATCGCAGGGGGCACGAACTACTGAAGCTTTCTTT CASSLSQGARTTEAFF TRBV27 NA TRBJ1-1 TRBD1
TGTGCCAGCAGCTTCGGTGAGGGTGGGCAGTACTTC CASSFGEGGQYF TRBV11-1 NA TRBJ2-7 NA
TGTGCCAGCAGCCAAACGCCGTCAGATACGCAGTATTTT CASSQTPSDTQYF TRBV28 NA TRBJ2-3 NA
TGTGCCAGCAGCCCCCAAGGGACCGACTACGAGCAGTACTTC CASSPQGTDYEQYF TRBV9 NA TRBJ2-7 NA
TGTGCCAGCAGCGTAGACGGGGGCTCCTACAATGAGCAGTTCTTC CASSVDGGSYNEQFF TRBV9 once TRBJ2-1 NA
TGTGCCAGCAGCTTAGGTGGCGGGGACAATGAAAAACTGTTTTTT CASSLGGGDNEKLFF TRBV7-6 NA TRBJ1-4 NA
TGTGCCAGCACCCCCGTGGCCGACCTGAACACTGAAGCTTTCTTT CASTPVADLNTEAFF TRBV7-9 NA TRBJ1-1 NA
TGTGCCAGCTCACCTTATTCCATTGAAAGGATGGAAAATGAAAAACTGTTTTTT CASSPYSIERMENEKLFF TRBV18 NA TRBJ1-4 NA
TGTGCCAGCAGTGAAGCTGAGGGGGGCTCGTACCAAGAGACCCAGTACTTC CASSEAEGGSYQETQYF TRBV6-1 NA TRBJ2-5 NA
TGTGCCAGCAGCCAAGAATTTGCAGGGTTGGGGGACACTGAAGCTTTCTTT CASSQEFAGLGDTEAFF TRBV4-2 NA TRBJ1-1 NA
TGTGCCAGCTTTGATGGGACTGAGCAGTTCTTC CASFDGTEQFF TRBV2 NA TRBJ2-1 NA
TGCGCCAGCAGCCAGTTCTACAATGAGCAGTTCTTC CASSQFYNEQFF TRBV4-1 NA TRBJ2-1 NA
TGTGCCAGTAGTATCCGCGACAGGGACAATGAGCAGTTCTTC CASSIRDRDNEQFF TRBV19 NA TRBJ2-1 TRBD1
TGTGCCAGCGGTGGGACAGAAAACTATGGCTACACCTTC CASGGTENYGYTF TRBV28 NA TRBJ1-2 TRBD1